This TCR beta chain was recovered during a study of patients and donors after allogeneic stem cell transplantation. TCRdb used MiXCR to reprocess the RT-PCR reads, holding one entry per CDR3 protein. This sample yields around 150,000 distinct CDR3 sequences, of which 37% are seen a single time; 50% belongs to the top ten. This clonotype was picked up a small number of times. This CDR3 has 16 amino acids. The germline V and J ends were trimmed by 8 bases and 0 bases, with 17 bases remaining between them. Germline loops: CDR1 MDHEN, CDR2 SYDVKM. V and J are TRBV28 and TRBJ2-4; a weak D match, TRBD2 (6 bases). The TCR originated in a human donor who was either an allogeneic HSCT recipient or a stem cell or donor lymphocyte infusion donor (not recorded which). It is not recorded whose cells these are; they may come from a transplant donor. The sample taken for sequencing was blood, either unsorted or a sorted T cell fraction (not recorded which). CDR3 in amino acids: CASCGLTGLAKNIQYF. CDR3 nucleotides: TGTGCCAGCTGCGGACTAACCGGGTTAGCCAAAAACATTCAGTACTTC.